One and the same sample provided the 19 T cell receptor beta chains below, sequenced in a study of T cell repertoires in cytomegalovirus infection. Via MiXCR, TCRdb re-called the reads, giving one row per CDR3 protein. The data hold around 740,000 distinct CDR3 sequences, with roughly a third observed a single time. Sequenced input: PBMCs. Receptors were obtained from a human donor in good health (CMV status not recorded). Some clones in this sample may be carry-over from other donors' samples.

The chain employs TRBV19 and TRBJ2-7, with D maybe TRBD2 (7 bases). Germline V gene data show CDR1 as LNHDA and CDR2 as SQIVND (reference sequence). V was shortened by 5 bases and J by 7 bases, with 18 bases between the two germline ends. The CDR3 sequence is 14 residues long. CDR3 in amino acids: CASSQQGRAREQYF. The CDR3 nucleotides are TGTGCCAGTAGTCAGCAGGGGAGGGCGAGGGAGCAGTACTTC.

V gene TRBV6-1 combines with J gene TRBJ2-2, with 8 bases identical to TRBD2. There are 14 residues in the CDR3. Looked up from germline, CDR1 is MNHNS and CDR2 is SASEGT. Trimming took 10 bases from V and 1 from J; bases not matched to a gene: 5. DNA for the CDR3: TGTGCCATCGGGGCGGGGGGGAACACCGGGGAGCTGTTTTTT. This gives the protein CAIGAGGNTGELFF.

This clonotype came up a few times. The junction differs from germline at one of its ends, possibly a read error. The chain joins TRBV11-2 to TRBJ1-1; D remains unclear. The CDR3 spans 11 residues. CDR1 and CDR2 (germline): SGHAT, FQNNGV. The CDR3 loop is CASSPAGAGAF. The DNA of the CDR3 is TGTGCCAGCAGCCCCGCAGGCGCCGGAGCTTTT.

This clonotype was picked up many times. The chain is built from TRBV7-2 and TRBJ2-1, with TRBD1 matching 8 bases. Germline values: CDR1 SGHTA, CDR2 FQGNSA. The CDR3 contains 15 residues. V lost 1 base to trimming and J lost 8 bases; unmatched junction nucleotides: 7. The CDR3 coding sequence is TGTGCCAGCAGCTTAGGTCCAGGGGGCGTGGATGAGCAGTTCTTC. Its translation is CASSLGPGGVDEQFF.

This clonotype was seen at least ten times. This chain connects TRBV7-2 to TRBJ2-1, with TRBD2 identical over 7 bases. Germline V gene lookup returns CDR1 SGHTA and CDR2 FQGNSA. Trimming cost V 1 base and J 7 bases; bases outside gene matches: 16. The CDR3 contains 18 residues. CDR3 nucleotide sequence: TGTGCCAGCAGCTTAGATTCCCCACTGGCGGGAGTTAGGAATGAGCAGTTCTTC. It is translated as CASSLDSPLAGVRNEQFF.

There are a few counts of this clonotype. The V gene is TRBV24-1, the J gene TRBJ2-5; 8 bases are shared with TRBD1. The germline gives CDR1 KGHDR, CDR2 SFDVKD. The CDR3 totals 13 residues. Germline trimming cut 7 bases from V and 2 bases from J; bases unmatched to any gene: 2. The CDR3, as DNA: TGTGCCACCAGACAGGGGGGTCAAGAGACCCAGTACTTC. Its translation: CATRQGGQETQYF.

The rearrangement uses TRBV9 and TRBJ1-2, with D possibly TRBD1 on 5 matching bases. Per germline, CDR1 SGDLS and CDR2 YYNGEE. V lost 5 bases, J lost 0 bases, and 14 bases lay in between. CDR3 length equals 15 residues. The CDR3 region has the DNA TGTGCCAGCAGTGTGGATGGACAAGCTAACTATGGCTACACCTTC. This encodes CASSVDGQANYGYTF.

The rearrangement links TRBV30 to TRBJ1-2; D perhaps matches TRBD1 (5 bases). V was clipped by 1 base and J by 8 bases, with 14 bases between them. The germline gives CDR1 GTSNPN, CDR2 SVGIG (reference sequence). This CDR3 has 13 amino acids. CDR3 in amino acids: CAWSALGQGGYTF. As DNA, the CDR3 is TGTGCCTGGAGTGCTTTGGGGCAGGGCGGCTACACCTTC.

J is TRBJ2-7 and V is TRBV5-5, with D perhaps TRBD2 (6 bases). Germline lookup yields CDR1 SGHKS and CDR2 YYEKEE (reference sequence). The CDR3 contains 16 residues. The V and J ends lost 1 base and 7 bases respectively, with 21 bases between them. This CDR3 is CASSLWSGPNLNEQYF. The CDR3 DNA sequence: TGTGCCAGCAGCTTGTGGAGCGGGCCTAATCTAAATGAGCAGTACTTC.

V and J are TRBV11-2 and TRBJ1-1; D is ambiguous. The germline V gene encodes CDR1 SGHAT and CDR2 FQNNGV. This CDR3 region has 15 residues. V was cut by 5 bases and J by 0 bases, with 13 bases left in between. The DNA of the CDR3 is TGTGCCAGCAGCCCCGCGACAAGGATGAACACTGAAGCTTTCTTT. Encoded protein: CASSPATRMNTEAFF.

This chain connects TRBV25-1 to TRBJ2-7; D call uncertain. The CDR3 has 11 amino acids. CDR1 is MGHDK and CDR2 is SYGVNS in the germline V gene. Trimming pared 1 base from V and 6 bases from J, leaving 4 bases between. CDR3 bases: TGTGCCAGCAGTGAATTTGGCGAGCAGTACTTC. This translates into CASSEFGEQYF.

V usage is TRBV20-1 and J usage is TRBJ2-7; D is perhaps TRBD1 (6 bases). Germline V gene sequence: CDR1 DFQATT, CDR2 SNEGSKA (reference sequence). The CDR3 spans 11 residues. V lost 6 bases and J lost 5, with 11 bases in between. The CDR3: CSAQGRDEQYF. DNA of the CDR3: TGCAGTGCCCAGGGGCGGGACGAGCAGTACTTC.

This clonotype was found a few times. V gene TRBV11-3 combines with J gene TRBJ2-1; D is perhaps TRBD2 (6 bases). The V and J ends lost 5 bases and 9 bases respectively, with 17 bases between them. The germline V gene has CDR1 SGHNT and CDR2 YENEEA. The CDR3 contains 14 residues. CDR3 nucleotides: TGTGCCAGCAGCAGAGGCGCTTGGGGGGTTGAGCAGTTCTTC. It codes for CASSRGAWGVEQFF.

The gene calls are TRBV7-2 and TRBJ2-3; D is undetermined. This CDR3 is built from 14 residues. Deletions cut 5 bases from V and 2 bases from J, with 11 bases between. Germline loops: CDR1 SGHTA, CDR2 FQGNSA. CDR3 in DNA: TGTGCCAGCAGCCGGTGGTGGAACACAGATACGCAGTATTTT. Residues: CASSRWWNTDTQYF.

This clonotype has more than one count but fewer than ten. V is TRBV28 and J is TRBJ2-6; tentatively, D is TRBD2 (6 bases). V lost 2 bases and J 4 bases, leaving 15 bases between the germline ends. The V gene's germline CDR1 is MDHEN and CDR2 SYDVKM. The CDR3 loop spans 17 amino acids. CDR3 sequence reads: CASSLTVGGPGANVLTF. CDR3 in DNA: TGTGCCAGCAGTTTAACTGTGGGGGGACCCGGGGCCAACGTCCTGACTTTC. Based on the CDR3 plus reference TRBV28 and TRBJ2-6, the full variable domain is DVKVTQSSRYLVKRTGEKVFLECVQDMDHENMFWYRQDPGLGLRLIYFSYDVKMKEKGDIPEGYSVSREKKERFSLILESASTNQTSMYLCASSLTVGGPGANVLTFGAGSRLTVL.

This clonotype occurred a few times. The chain carries TRBV29-1 and TRBJ2-5; 9 bases are shared with TRBD1. V lost 4 bases to trimming and J lost 5 bases; unmatched junction nucleotides: 5. The V gene's germline CDR1 is SQVTM and CDR2 ANQGSEA. The CDR3 covers 13 residues. In nucleotides, the CDR3 is TGCAGCGTTGGAGCGGGACAGGGCGAGACCCAGTACTTC. It specifies CSVGAGQGETQYF. The entire variable domain, with the rest obtained from reference TRBV29-1 and TRBJ2-5, is as follows: SAVISQKPSRDICQRGTSLTIQCQVDSQVTMMFWYRQQPGQSLTLIATANQGSEATYESGFVIDKFPISRPNLTFSTLTVSNMSPEDSSIYLCSVGAGQGETQYFGPGTRLLVL.

The chain is built from TRBV6-2 or TRBV6-3 and TRBJ1-2, with 11 bases fitting TRBD1. V shed 6 bases and J 1 base; nucleotides not matched to a gene: 10. The CDR3 consists of 17 residues. CDR1 MNHEY and CDR2 SVGEGT come from the germline V gene. The CDR3 nucleotides are TGTGCCAGCAGCGAGGGGACAGGGGGAGGCATTAACTATGGCTACACCTTC. Its protein is CASSEGTGGGINYGYTF.

The chain employs TRBV28 and TRBJ2-3; TRBD1 agrees at 7 bases. Per the germline V gene, CDR1 is MDHEN and CDR2 is SYDVKM. The V gene end was trimmed by 3 bases and the J gene end by 2 bases; junction bases not matched to a gene: 8. The CDR3 consists of 16 residues. The CDR3 DNA reads TGTGCCAGCAGTTTCTCTGGGACAGATTACACAGATACGCAGTATTTT. Translating it yields CASSFSGTDYTDTQYF. Based on the CDR3 plus reference TRBV28 and TRBJ2-3, the full variable domain is DVKVTQSSRYLVKRTGEKVFLECVQDMDHENMFWYRQDPGLGLRLIYFSYDVKMKEKGDIPEGYSVSREKKERFSLILESASTNQTSMYLCASSFSGTDYTDTQYFGPGTRLTVL.

This clonotype turned up a few times. The rearrangement uses TRBV28 and TRBJ2-5; possibly TRBD2 for D (5 bases). The germline V gene has CDR1 MDHEN and CDR2 SYDVKM. The V gene lost 9 bases and the J gene lost 5 bases, with 16 bases spanning the gap. CDR3 length: 13 amino acids. CDR3 sequence reads: CASTQRLPETQYF. The CDR3 DNA follows: TGTGCCAGTACTCAGCGGCTTCCCGAGACCCAGTACTTC. The full variable domain, in which reference TRBV28 and TRBJ2-5 provide the parts outside the CDR3, is DVKVTQSSRYLVKRTGEKVFLECVQDMDHENMFWYRQDPGLGLRLIYFSYDVKMKEKGDIPEGYSVSREKKERFSLILESASTNQTSMYLCASTQRLPETQYFGPGTRLLVL.